The next 11 T cell receptor beta chains were all read from a single sample in a study of T cells expressing NK-cell markers. TCRdb processed the 5' RACE reads again and assigns one entry to each CDR3 protein, with no DNA. Seen in this sample are 90,000 to 130,000 distinct CDR3 sequences; the ten most common clones hold approximately 18%. Material: blood T cells: a sorted CD56 or NKG2C T cell subset, CD4+ or CD8+ T cells, or bulk PBMC T cells (not recorded which). The receptors shown here come from a woman aged 18-70 years in good health.

This chain connects TRBV4-3 to TRBJ2-1; the TRBD2 assignment by TCRdb is unverifiable without DNA. Germline-derived CDR1 and CDR2 are LGHNA and YSLEER. The CDR3 is made up of 17 amino acids. This CDR3 reads CASSQVFGTSISHEQFF.

The V gene is TRBV21-1, the J gene TRBJ2-2. TRBV21-1 is a pseudogene. This CDR3 contains 14 residues. The CDR3 is CASSKWWDTGELFF.

V gene TRBV11-2 combines with J gene TRBJ1-5. Germline loops: CDR1 SGHAT, CDR2 FQNNGV. The CDR3 sequence is 15 residues long. CDR3 loop: CASSLSARMDQPQHF.

The genes are TRBV4-1 and TRBJ1-1. There are 15 residues in the CDR3. CDR1 is MGHRA and CDR2 is YSYEKL in the germline V gene. The CDR3 loop reads CASSQDPGVATEAFF.

The chain carries TRBV10-3 and TRBJ1-5; no DNA is available, so the TRBD1 call from TCRdb remains unchecked. The CDR3 loop spans 14 amino acids. The germline V gene encodes CDR1 ENHRY and CDR2 SYGVKD. The CDR3 here is CATEDRGSNQPQHF.

This chain connects TRBV12-3 or TRBV12-4 to TRBJ2-2; the TCRdb D gene call, TRBD1, has no DNA to confirm it. CDR3 length: 16 residues. CDR3 sequence: CASLLPTEDQTGELFF.

V usage is TRBV27 and J usage is TRBJ1-2. This CDR3 is 14 amino acids long. From germline, CDR1 is MNHEY and CDR2 SMNVEV (reference sequence). The CDR3 loop reads CASSLLVGDYGYTF.

The rearrangement uses TRBV19 and TRBJ2-3; TCRdb selects TRBD1, and the lack of DNA leaves this call unchecked. Germline-derived CDR1 and CDR2 are LNHDA and SQIVND (reference sequence). The CDR3 contains 15 residues. CDR3 sequence: CASSIVGPSTDTQYF.

This chain links TRBV4-3 with TRBJ2-5. Per germline, CDR1 LGHNA and CDR2 YSLEER. CDR3 length: 14 amino acids. This chain's CDR3 is CASSQVEDSKTQYF.

V usage is TRBV10-3 and J usage is TRBJ2-2. Germline V lookup: CDR1 ENHRY, CDR2 SYGVKD. This CDR3 contains 13 residues. Here the CDR3 reads CAISEWLAGELFF.

The chain employs TRBV18 and TRBJ1-4. Germline loops: CDR1 KGHSH, CDR2 LQKENI. There are 16 residues in the CDR3. CDR3 loop: CASSPTSGATNEKLFF.